This entry features one T cell receptor beta chain sequence. This entry is derived from a study of PD-L1 blockade in urothelial cancer. Documented time point: pretreatment peripheral blood. Germline CDR1 and CDR2: SEHNR and FQNEAQ (reference sequence). Trimming took off 8 bases at V and 6 bases at J, with 19 bases between the two ends. This CDR3 has 15 amino acids. The protocol was immunoSEQ multiplex PCR, while the TCRdb copy is restricted to in-frame clones and leaves out a portion. The sample lists around 130,000 clones; roughly 80% were seen once. The chain couples TRBV7-9 to TRBJ2-2; D may be TRBD2 (5 bases). The clonotype was recovered from a man aged 45 to 65 with urothelial cancer. Specimen: PBMCs, collected around atezolizumab (anti-PD-L1) treatment. The CDR3 here is CASVLSIASAGELFF. In nucleotides, the CDR3 is TGTGCCAGCGTCCTGTCAATAGCGAGCGCCGGGGAGCTGTTTTTT. The whole variable domain, remainder taken from reference TRBV7-9 and TRBJ2-2, is DTGVSQNPRHKITKRGQNVTFRCDPISEHNRLYWYRQTLGQGPEFLTYFQNEAQLEKSRLLSDRFSAERPKGSFSTLEIQRTEQGDSAMYLCASVLSIASAGELFFGEGSRLTVL.